This note documents a single T cell receptor beta chain sequence. The germline V gene has CDR1 SGDLS and CDR2 YYNGEE. The CDR3 is 15 amino acids. The V gene lost 4 bases and the J gene lost 8 bases, with 21 bases spanning the gap. The data were obtained in a study of blood T cell repertoires in COVID-19. Study in general: PBMCs, B-cell-depleted T cells, or T cells were the source of the cDNA or gDNA that made up the material.

Participants were aged roughly 18 to 90 years, lived in some 23 US areas, and enrolled virtually. Cohorts were assigned according to the clinical history that participants reported. As handled by the study authors: By means of reference gene primer amplification, nucleated cell counts were estimated. Clones were read by immunoSEQ multiplex PCR, and TCRdb kept only the in-frame ones, dropping some. The D gene and trimming were derived from the DNA, and the V and J assignments and clone size from that table. Among 140,000 to 150,000 clones listed, over 75% were seen once. The origin of this receptor is a woman aged 25 to 39 with acute COVID-19. The source material was PBMCs or T cells enriched from blood (not recorded which). This rearrangement joins TRBV9 to TRBJ1-2; D is uncertain. The CDR3 sequence is CASSPAGLVPEGYTF. For the CDR3, the DNA is TGTGCCAGCAGCCCCGCGGGTTTGGTCCCAGAGGGCTACACCTTC.